One TCR beta chain is described in this entry. In the original analysis: Reference gene primer amplification yielded estimated nucleated cell counts. Some clones are missing from TCRdb's copy, which holds only in-frame ones; the method was immunoSEQ multiplex PCR. The V and J calls and the clone size are those of that table, but D and trimming were determined from the DNA. Of 65,000 or so clones in the sample, around 80% are singletons; the top ten hold over 3.5%. This CDR3 comprises 14 residues. This sample was included in a study of blood T cell repertoires in COVID-19. In the study overall: The origin of the acute and convalescent COVID-19 samples was the United States, Italy and Spain. In each case, the material was cDNA or gDNA derived from T cells, B-cell-depleted T cells, or PBMCs.

The sample taken for sequencing was peripheral blood. The source of this sequence is a man in his 60s with acute or convalescent COVID-19. The genes are TRBV21-1 and TRBJ1-5; TRBD1 is the table's D call and was not checked against the DNA. TRBV21-1 is marked as a pseudogene. In nucleotides, the CDR3 is TGTGCCAGCAGCAAAGTGGGGCGAAATCAGCCCCAGCATTTT. This sequence encodes CASSKVGRNQPQHF.